A single T cell receptor beta chain is shown here with its context. These data are taken from a study of blood T cell repertoires in COVID-19. Study information: The study drew acute and convalescent COVID-19 samples from the United States, Italy and Spain. The analysed material was cDNA or gDNA that came from T cells, B-cell-depleted T cells, or PBMCs.

This CDR3 region has 12 residues. Germline V gene sequence: CDR1 SNHLY, CDR2 FYNNEI. Trimming left V 3 bases short and J 5 bases short, with 7 bases between. Per the original methods: Amplification from reference gene primers served as the basis for estimated nucleated cell counts. Profiling relied on immunoSEQ multiplex PCR, and the TCRdb table lists in-frame clones only, not all of them. V and J calls and clone size come straight from that table; D and trimming were deduced from the DNA. The table has some 83,000 clones, under 90% seen once. Input material: peripheral blood. This receptor was taken from a man of 80 years or more with acute or convalescent COVID-19. The V gene is TRBV2, the J gene TRBJ1-2; D ambiguous. DNA for the CDR3: TGTGCCAGCAGTGACGACTATTATGGCTACACCTTC. Encoded protein: CASSDDYYGYTF.